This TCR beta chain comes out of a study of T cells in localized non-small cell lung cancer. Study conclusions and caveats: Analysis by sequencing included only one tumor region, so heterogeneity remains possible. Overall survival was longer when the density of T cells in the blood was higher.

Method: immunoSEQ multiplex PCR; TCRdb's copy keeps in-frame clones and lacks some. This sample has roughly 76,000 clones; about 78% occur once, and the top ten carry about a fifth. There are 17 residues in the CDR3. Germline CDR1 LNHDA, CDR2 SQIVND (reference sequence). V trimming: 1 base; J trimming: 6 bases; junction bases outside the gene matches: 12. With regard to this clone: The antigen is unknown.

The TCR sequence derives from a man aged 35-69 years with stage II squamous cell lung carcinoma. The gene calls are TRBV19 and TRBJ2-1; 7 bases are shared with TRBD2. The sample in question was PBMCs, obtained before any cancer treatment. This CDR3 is CASSIGFGEGLSNEQFF. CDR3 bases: TGTGCCAGTAGTATAGGTTTCGGGGAGGGCCTCTCCAATGAGCAGTTCTTC.